Sequencing of this T cell receptor beta chain was carried out in a study of glioma-infiltrating T cells after dendritic cell vaccination. Overall study: Dendritic cell vaccine was injected intradermally three times, biweekly. Study-level findings and limits: TCR clonality showed no direct relationship with survival.

Points on this clone: The antigen is undetermined.

Regarding time point: after dendritic cell vaccination, including at tumor progression/relapse. TCRdb keeps only in-frame clones here, not all; method: immunoSEQ multiplex PCR. Among tens of thousands of clones listed, under 85% were seen once. The V and J ends lost 4 bases and 0 bases respectively, with 9 bases between them. Germline CDR1 reads SGHTA; CDR2 reads FQGNSA. The CDR3 has 14 residues. This chain joins TRBV7-2 and TRBJ1-1; no firm D call. The source was blood, collected after dendritic cell vaccination. The source of this sequence is a human donor with glioblastoma. CDR3 in DNA: TGTGCCAGCAGCTCTCAGACTCTGAACACTGAAGCTTTCTTT. As protein: CASSSQTLNTEAFF.